This T cell receptor beta chain derives from a study of T cell changes during pregnancy in multiple sclerosis. Sequenced by immunoSEQ multiplex PCR; TCRdb stores in-frame clones only, minus some. This sample has tens of thousands of clones, with 80% to 95% found just once. The germline V gene has CDR1 MNHNY and CDR2 SVGAGI (reference sequence). J was trimmed by 7 bases and V by 5 bases; bases with no gene match: 8. This CDR3 spans 15 amino acids. The source material was peripheral blood, sampled in the second trimester of pregnancy. The sequence derives from a female donor in good health, enrolled as a control in a pregnancy study. The V call is TRBV6-6, the J call TRBJ1-6; TRBD1 matches at 7 bases. CDR3 sequence (DNA): TGTGCCAGCAGTCCAAACAGGGGTAACAATTCACCCCTCCACTTT. This translates into CASSPNRGNNSPLHF.